These T cell receptor beta chains were read from a single sample in a study of T cell changes during pregnancy in multiple sclerosis. Using immunoSEQ multiplex PCR, the repertoire was profiled, and TCRdb retains in-frame clones only, with some absent. The sample carries around 45,000 clones, more than 80% recorded once. This specimen consisted of CD4+ T cells from peripheral blood mononuclear cells, obtained before pregnancy. These receptors were collected from a female donor with multiple sclerosis, enrolled in a pregnancy study. Each CDR3 is given with its conserved first and last residue. Each record gives: V gene, D gene, J gene, clone size, CDR3 protein, CDR3 DNA. The D gene is left open where the match is weak. Clone size, where shown, is once, few, many, or a class for clones that have expanded.

V: TRBV5-4
D: TRBD1
J: TRBJ2-7
size: -
CDR3: CASSLAGQHNYEQYF
DNA: TGTGCCAGCAGCTTGGCGGGACAGCACAACTACGAGCAGTACTTC

V: TRBV7-9
D: TRBD1
J: TRBJ1-1
size: -
CDR3: CASSFQGGRTEAFF
DNA: TGTGCCAGCAGCTTTCAGGGGGGACGGACTGAAGCTTTCTTT

V: TRBV19
D: TRBD2
J: TRBJ2-1
size: -
CDR3: CASTSGSYPWYNEQFF
DNA: TGTGCCAGTACTAGCGGGAGTTACCCCTGGTACAATGAGCAGTTCTTC

V: TRBV16
D: -
J: TRBJ2-7
size: -
CDR3: CASSSYRGYEQYF
DNA: TGTGCCAGCAGCTCGTATCGAGGCTACGAGCAGTACTTC

V: TRBV7-9
D: TRBD1
J: TRBJ1-2
size: once
CDR3: CASSFYRWVGTAWDTF
DNA: TGTGCCAGCAGCTTTTATAGGTGGGTCGGGACAGCTTGGGACACCTTC

V: TRBV4-1
D: -
J: TRBJ1-6
size: -
CDR3: CASSQNDRNNSPLHF
DNA: TGCGCCAGCAGCCAAAATGACAGGAACAATTCACCCCTCCACTTT

V: TRBV5-1
D: -
J: TRBJ1-5
size: once
CDR3: CASSPGTLNSNQPQHF
DNA: TGCGCCAGCAGCCCCGGGACACTGAATAGCAATCAGCCCCAGCATTTT

V: TRBV18
D: -
J: TRBJ2-2
size: once
CDR3: CASSPPNGQSGTGELFF
DNA: TGTGCCAGCTCACCACCCAACGGACAGAGCGGAACCGGGGAGCTGTTTTTT

V: TRBV7-9
D: -
J: TRBJ2-2
size: -
CDR3: CASSPQDPGTGELFF
DNA: TGTGCCAGCAGCCCCCAAGATCCAGGGACCGGGGAGCTGTTTTTT

V: TRBV19
D: -
J: TRBJ1-5
size: -
CDR3: CASSIESGGGFINQPQHF
DNA: TGTGCCAGTAGTATAGAGTCGGGTGGCGGTTTCATCAATCAGCCCCAGCATTTT